A single sample gave rise to the 8 T cell receptor beta chains below, sequenced in a study of blood T cell repertoires in COVID-19 (dated by TCRdb to the early 2020s). The library was obtained by the immunoSEQ multiplex PCR assay. TCRdb re-hosts the immuneACCESS table, in-frame sequences only. Its copies lack some clones; in the studies checked, an unresolved V gene accounts for under half of them, and the cause for the rest is not known. This sample lists approximately 140,000 clones; around 80% were detected once. Clones ranked in the top ten supply 2.4% of the sample. The sequenced sample was PBMCs or T cells enriched from blood (not recorded which). The receptor source for this set is a middle-aged man with acute COVID-19.

The genes are TRBV2 and TRBJ2-3; 15 bases line up with TRBD2. The V and J ends lost 6 bases and 1 base, in that order; junction bases with no gene match: 5. There are 17 residues in the CDR3. Looked up from germline, CDR1 is SNHLY and CDR2 is FYNNEI. CDR3 coding DNA: TGTGCCAGCAGGGCGGGACTAGCGGGAGGTGGCACAGATACGCAGTATTTT. Protein: CASRAGLAGGGTDTQYF.

The chain has TRBV18 and TRBJ2-3; 9 bases map to TRBD1. CDR3 length equals 16 residues. The germline CDR1 and CDR2 sequences are KGHSH and LQKENI. J gave up 2 bases and V 3 bases, and 6 bases lay outside the gene matches. The CDR3 is CASSPPGTGTTDTQYF. In nucleotides, the CDR3 is TGTGCCAGCTCACCCCCCGGGACAGGGACCACAGATACGCAGTATTTT.

This clone was picked up a small number of times. This chain links TRBV10-3 with TRBJ2-2; 10 nucleotides agree with TRBD2. This CDR3 is 18 amino acids long. In germline, CDR1 is ENHRY, CDR2 SYGVKD. V shed 3 bases, J shed 2 bases, and the junction held 9 bases outside the gene matches. In nucleotides, the CDR3 is TGTGCCATCAGTGATGCGTACGGACTAGCGGCTAACACCGGGGAGCTGTTTTTT. Residues: CAISDAYGLAANTGELFF.

This clone was picked up one time. The rearrangement uses TRBV27 and TRBJ2-5; tentative D call: TRBD1 (6 bases). The CDR3 is 12 amino acids. Trimming took off 8 bases at V and 2 bases at J, with 9 bases between the two ends. Germline V gene data show CDR1 as MNHEY and CDR2 as SMNVEV (reference sequence). CDR3: CASRQGQETQYF. The CDR3 region has the DNA TGTGCCAGCCGCCAGGGGCAAGAGACCCAGTACTTC.

The V and J genes are TRBV5-6 and TRBJ2-1, with 7 bases that match TRBD1. The CDR3 extends over 15 amino acids. Germline V CDR1 and CDR2: SGHDT, YYEEEE. Germline trimming cut 4 bases from V and 5 bases from J; bases unmatched to any gene: 9. The CDR3 DNA follows: TGTGCCAGCAGCCCCGGGACAGTACTCCACAATGAGCAGTTCTTC. Residues: CASSPGTVLHNEQFF.

This clone was counted only a few times. V gene TRBV29-1 combines with J gene TRBJ2-7; D perhaps matches TRBD1 (6 bases). CDR3 length: 13 residues. The germline CDR1 and CDR2 sequences are SQVTM and ANQGSEA. Trimming stripped 4 bases from V and 6 bases from J, with 16 bases between. The CDR3 protein is CSVAGYREAEQYF. Written as DNA, the CDR3 is TGCAGCGTTGCAGGGTACAGGGAAGCCGAGCAGTACTTC.

The chain uses TRBV5-1 and TRBJ2-3; tentatively, D is TRBD2 (6 bases). The CDR3 loop spans 16 amino acids. Germline CDR1 SGHRS, CDR2 YFSETQ. Trimming pared 3 bases from V and 0 bases from J, leaving 14 bases between. The CDR3 loop is CASSSGGEASTDTQYF. DNA of the CDR3: TGCGCCAGCAGCTCCGGAGGGGAGGCTAGCACAGATACGCAGTATTTT.

This clone has just one count. This chain connects TRBV7-3 to TRBJ2-7; weak D call: TRBD1 (6 bases). The CDR3 has 14 amino acids. CDR1 is SGHTA, CDR2 FQGTGA, per germline. Trimming took 5 bases from V and 6 from J, leaving 17 bases between them. CDR3 nucleotide sequence: TGTGCCAGCAGCCGAGGGCCAGGGGACGGCGAGCAGTACTTC. Translated, it gives CASSRGPGDGEQYF.